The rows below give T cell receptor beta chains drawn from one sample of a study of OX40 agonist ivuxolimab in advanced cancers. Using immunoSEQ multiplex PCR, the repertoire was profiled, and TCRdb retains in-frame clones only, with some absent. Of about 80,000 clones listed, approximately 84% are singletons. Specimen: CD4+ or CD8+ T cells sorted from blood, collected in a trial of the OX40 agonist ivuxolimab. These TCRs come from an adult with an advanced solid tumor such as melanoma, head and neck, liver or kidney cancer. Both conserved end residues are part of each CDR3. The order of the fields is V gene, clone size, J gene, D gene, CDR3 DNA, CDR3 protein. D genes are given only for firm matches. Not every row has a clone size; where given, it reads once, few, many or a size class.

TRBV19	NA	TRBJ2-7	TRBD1	TGTGCCAGTAGTATGGACAGGGCCTACGAGCAGTACTTC	CASSMDRAYEQYF
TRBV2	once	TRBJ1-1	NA	TGTGCCACCTATATCTGGCAGTCCATGAACACTGAAGCTTTCTTT	CATYIWQSMNTEAFF
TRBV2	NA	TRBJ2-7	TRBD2	TGTGCCAGCGGTGGGACTAGCGGTTGGTACGAGCAGTACTTC	CASGGTSGWYEQYF
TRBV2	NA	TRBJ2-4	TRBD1	TGTGCCAGCAGTGACCCGGACAGGGGGAACATTCAGTACTTC	CASSDPDRGNIQYF
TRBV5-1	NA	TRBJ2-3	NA	TGCGCCAGCAGCTTGGCCCAGGGCAACACAGATACGCAGTATTTT	CASSLAQGNTDTQYF
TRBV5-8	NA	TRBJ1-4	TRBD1	TGTGCCAGCGGACAGGGGACGGGAGAAAAACTGTTTTTT	CASGQGTGEKLFF
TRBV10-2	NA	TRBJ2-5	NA	TGCGCCAGCAGTGAGTCGAGCTGGGAGACCCAGTACTTC	CASSESSWETQYF
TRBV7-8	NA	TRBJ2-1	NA	TGTGCCAGCAGCCCGTCCAGGGAATGGACACACAATGAGCAGTTCTTC	CASSPSREWTHNEQFF
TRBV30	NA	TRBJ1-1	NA	TGTGCCTGGAGTCGGGGCGACACTGAAGCTTTCTTT	CAWSRGDTEAFF
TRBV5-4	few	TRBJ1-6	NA	TGTGCCAGCAGCTTGGCCCGAGGTGCTGATTCACCCCTCCACTTT	CASSLARGADSPLHF
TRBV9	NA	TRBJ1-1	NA	TGTGCCAGCAGCGTAGGAGGGCAGGCGAACACTGAAGCTTTCTTT	CASSVGGQANTEAFF
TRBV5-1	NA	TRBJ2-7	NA	TGCGCCAGCAGCTTGGCCGGCACGAGGGGTTCCTACGAGCAGTACTTC	CASSLAGTRGSYEQYF
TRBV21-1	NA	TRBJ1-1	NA	TGTGCCAGCAGCACATCGCATAAGAGGGGGCCGAAAACCATGAACACTGAAGCTTTCTTT	CASSTSHKRGPKTMNTEAFF
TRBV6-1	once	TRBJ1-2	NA	TGTGCCAGCAGTGCGGTCAGGGATTCGAGCTATGGCTACACCTTC	CASSAVRDSSYGYTF
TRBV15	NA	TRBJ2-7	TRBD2	TGTGCCACCAGCTACGACCTCGGGACTAGCGCGTACTACGAGCAGTACTTC	CATSYDLGTSAYYEQYF
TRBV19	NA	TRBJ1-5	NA	TGTGCCAGTAGTATGCGTACATCCTTTAATCAGCCCCAGCATTTT	CASSMRTSFNQPQHF
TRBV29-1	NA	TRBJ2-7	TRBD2	TGCAGCGTTGATGGGACTAGCGGGAGTCCCTACGAGCAGTACTTC	CSVDGTSGSPYEQYF
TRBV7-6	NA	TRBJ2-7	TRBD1	TGTGCCAGCAGCTTGTCCGGGACAGGGGGCTACGAGCAGTACTTC	CASSLSGTGGYEQYF
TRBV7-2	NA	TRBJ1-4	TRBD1	TGTGCCAGCAGCCCAGGGGGCGAGACTAATGAAAAACTGTTTTTT	CASSPGGETNEKLFF
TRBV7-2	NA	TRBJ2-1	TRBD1	TGTGCCAGCAGCTTACATAGACAGGGGGTGCTAAATGAGCAGTTCTTC	CASSLHRQGVLNEQFF
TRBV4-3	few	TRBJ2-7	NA	TGCGCCAGCAGCCAAGTGCCTAGCTCCTACGAGCAGTACTTC	CASSQVPSSYEQYF
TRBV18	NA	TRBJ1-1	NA	TGTGCCAGCTCACCATTGACGGGTGGTGGGCCTGAAGCTTTCTTT	CASSPLTGGGPEAFF
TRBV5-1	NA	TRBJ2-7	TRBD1	TGCGCCAGCAGCGTGGGCGACAGGGCTCGCTACGAGCAGTACTTC	CASSVGDRARYEQYF
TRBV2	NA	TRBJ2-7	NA	TGTGCCAGGCGCAAAGCTAGCAGCTACGAGCAGTACTTC	CARRKASSYEQYF
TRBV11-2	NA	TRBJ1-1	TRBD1	TGTGCCAGCAGCTTATTTAGGGGGCGCGCGGCTTTCTTT	CASSLFRGRAAFF
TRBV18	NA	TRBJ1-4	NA	TGTGCCAGCTCACGCGGGGCTTATGCTAATGAAAAACTGTTTTTT	CASSRGAYANEKLFF
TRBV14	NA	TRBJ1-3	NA	TGTGCCAGCAGCCTAGTCCCGTCAAACACCATATATTTT	CASSLVPSNTIYF
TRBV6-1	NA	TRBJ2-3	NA	TGTGCCAGCACCAACGTGAGGGGCACAGATACGCAGTATTTT	CASTNVRGTDTQYF
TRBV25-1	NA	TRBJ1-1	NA	TGTGCCAGCAGTCCTACCGGAGGGCCCGCTGAAGCTTTCTTT	CASSPTGGPAEAFF
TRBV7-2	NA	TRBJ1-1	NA	TGTGCCAGCAGCTTAGGCCCCGGCTTAATGAACACTGAAGCTTTCTTT	CASSLGPGLMNTEAFF
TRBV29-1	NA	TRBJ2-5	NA	TGCAGCGTAAACCCCAGGAGGGGGGGGGAAAGGGCCCAGTACTTC	CSVNPRRGGERAQYF
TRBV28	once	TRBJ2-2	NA	TGTGCCACCCGGGGCAGATCGAACACCGGGGAGCTGTTTTTT	CATRGRSNTGELFF
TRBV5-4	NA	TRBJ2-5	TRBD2	TGTGCCAGCAGCCCCGGGGGGTTAGAGCAGCAGTACTTC	CASSPGGLEQQYF
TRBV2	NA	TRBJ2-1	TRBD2	TGTGCCAGCAGTGCTGCTAGCGGGGTCAATGAGCAGTTCTTC	CASSAASGVNEQFF
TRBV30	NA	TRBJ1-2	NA	TGTGCCTGGAGTCCCCGGGACTCGGGCTACACCTTC	CAWSPRDSGYTF
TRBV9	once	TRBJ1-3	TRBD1	TGTGCCAGCAGCGCAGGGACAGTCCCTGGAAACACCATATATTTT	CASSAGTVPGNTIYF
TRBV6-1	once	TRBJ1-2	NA	TGTGCCAGCAGTGAAGGAAGGGCCTATGGCTACACCTTC	CASSEGRAYGYTF